This T cell receptor (beta chain) was sequenced in a study of a mutant IDH1 vaccine in newly diagnosed glioma. Whole-study results and caveats: Apparently, pseudoprogression bore no relation to changes among the top peripheral T cell clonotypes.

The method was immunoSEQ multiplex PCR; TCRdb's version includes in-frame clones alone and lacks a portion of them. The repertoire has roughly 84,000 clones, around 79% of them found once; the top ten carry about 5.1%. Trimming shortened V by 0 bases and J by 1 base, and 3 bases separated the two germline ends. CDR3 length: 13 residues. Germline V gene data show CDR1 as LNHNV and CDR2 as YYDKDF (reference sequence). With regard to this clone: Its antigen is currently unknown. Different DNA sequences within this sample yield the same CDR3.

Time point reported: baseline, week 1 (first vaccination visit). The treatment: pre-vaccination baseline after standard-of-care therapy. The receptor's source is a middle-aged man with glioma. Some clones in this sample may be carry-over from other donors' samples. This specimen was PBMCs, taken from a glioma patient treated with radiotherapy, temozolomide or both. The J gene is TRBJ2-5, the V gene TRBV15; D ambiguous. The CDR3 DNA follows: TGTGCCACCAGCAGAGACAGCCAAGAGACCCAGTACTTC. Its translation: CATSRDSQETQYF.